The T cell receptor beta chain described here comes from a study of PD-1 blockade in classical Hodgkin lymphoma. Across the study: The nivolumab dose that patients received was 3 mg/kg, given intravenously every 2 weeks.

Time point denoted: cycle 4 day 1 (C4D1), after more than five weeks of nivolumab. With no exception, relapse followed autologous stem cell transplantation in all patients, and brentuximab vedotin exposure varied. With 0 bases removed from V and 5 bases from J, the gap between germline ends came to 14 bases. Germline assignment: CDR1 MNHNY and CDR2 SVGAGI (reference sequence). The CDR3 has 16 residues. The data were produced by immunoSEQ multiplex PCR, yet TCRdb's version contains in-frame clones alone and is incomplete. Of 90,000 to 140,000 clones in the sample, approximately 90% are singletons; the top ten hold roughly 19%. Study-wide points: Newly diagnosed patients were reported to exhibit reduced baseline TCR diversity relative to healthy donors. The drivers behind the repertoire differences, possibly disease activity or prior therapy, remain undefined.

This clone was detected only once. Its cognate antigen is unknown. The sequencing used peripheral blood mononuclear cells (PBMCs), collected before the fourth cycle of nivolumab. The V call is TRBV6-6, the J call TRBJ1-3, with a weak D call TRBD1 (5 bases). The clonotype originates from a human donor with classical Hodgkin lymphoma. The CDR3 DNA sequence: TGTGCCAGCAGTTACTCGGACGCCAGGGAAAGAAACACCATATATTTT. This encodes CASSYSDARERNTIYF.